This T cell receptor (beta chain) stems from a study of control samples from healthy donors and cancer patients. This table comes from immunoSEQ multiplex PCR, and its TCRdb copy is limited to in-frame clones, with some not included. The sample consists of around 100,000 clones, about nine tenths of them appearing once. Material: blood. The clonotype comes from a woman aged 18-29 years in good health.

The CDR3, as DNA: TGCGCCAGCAGCAGTGACAGGGGCGAAAACACCATATATTTT. It is translated as CASSSDRGENTIYF. The genes are TRBV5-1 and TRBJ1-3; TRBD1 matches at 8 bases. The CDR3 is made up of 14 amino acids. Trimming at V came to 4 bases and at J to 6 bases, leaving 6 bases not matched to a gene. Germline assignment: CDR1 SGHRS and CDR2 YFSETQ. Complete variable domain (other parts from reference TRBV5-1 and TRBJ1-3): KAGVTQTPRYLIKTRGQQVTLSCSPISGHRSVSWYQQTPGQGLQFLFEYFSETQRNKGNFPGRFSGRQFSNSRSEMNVSTLELGDSALYLCASSSDRGENTIYFGEGSWLTVV.